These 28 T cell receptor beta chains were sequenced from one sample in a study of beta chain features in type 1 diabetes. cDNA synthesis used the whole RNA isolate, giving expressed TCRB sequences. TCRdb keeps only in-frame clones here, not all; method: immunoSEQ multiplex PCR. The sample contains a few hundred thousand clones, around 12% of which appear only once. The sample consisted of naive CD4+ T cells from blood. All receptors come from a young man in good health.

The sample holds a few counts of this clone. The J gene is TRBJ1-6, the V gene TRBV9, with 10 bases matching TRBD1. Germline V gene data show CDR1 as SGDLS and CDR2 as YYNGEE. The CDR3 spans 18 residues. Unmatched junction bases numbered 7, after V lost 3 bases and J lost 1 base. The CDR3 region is CASSGTDRGSSYNSPLHF. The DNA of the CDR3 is TGTGCCAGCAGCGGGACGGACAGGGGGAGTTCCTATAATTCACCCCTCCACTTT. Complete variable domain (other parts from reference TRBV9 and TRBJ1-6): DSGVTQTPKHLITATGQRVTLRCSPRSGDLSVYWYQQSLDQGLQFLIQYYNGEERAKGNILERFSAQQFPDLHSELNLSSLELGDSALYFCASSGTDRGSSYNSPLHFGNGTRLTVT.

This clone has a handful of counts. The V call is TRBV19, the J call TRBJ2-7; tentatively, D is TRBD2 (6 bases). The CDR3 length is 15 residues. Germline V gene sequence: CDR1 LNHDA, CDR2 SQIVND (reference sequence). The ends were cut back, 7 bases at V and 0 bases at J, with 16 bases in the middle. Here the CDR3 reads CASTLGPGSSYEQYF. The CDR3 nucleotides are TGTGCCAGTACGCTTGGCCCCGGGAGCTCCTACGAGCAGTACTTC. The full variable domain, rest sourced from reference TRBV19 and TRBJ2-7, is DGGITQSPKYLFRKEGQNVTLSCEQNLNHDAMYWYRQDPGQGLRLIYYSQIVNDFQKGDIAEGYSVSREKKESFPLTVTSAQKNPTAFYLCASTLGPGSSYEQYFGPGTRLTVT.

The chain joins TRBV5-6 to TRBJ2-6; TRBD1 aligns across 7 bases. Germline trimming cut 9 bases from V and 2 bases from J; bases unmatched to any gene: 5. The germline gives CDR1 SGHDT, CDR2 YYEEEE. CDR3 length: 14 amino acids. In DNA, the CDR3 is TGTGCCACCACAGGGGCCACTGGGGCCAACGTCCTGACTTTC. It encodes CATTGATGANVLTF.

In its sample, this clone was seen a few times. CDR3 sequence: CASSFRQAGELFF. CDR3 DNA: TGCGCCAGCAGCTTTCGACAGGCTGGGGAGCTGTTTTTT. The V and J genes are TRBV4-1 and TRBJ2-2, with D tentatively TRBD1 (6 bases). This CDR3 contains 13 residues. V was shortened by 5 bases and J by 8 bases, with 12 bases between the two germline ends. Germline V gene lookup returns CDR1 MGHRA and CDR2 YSYEKL.

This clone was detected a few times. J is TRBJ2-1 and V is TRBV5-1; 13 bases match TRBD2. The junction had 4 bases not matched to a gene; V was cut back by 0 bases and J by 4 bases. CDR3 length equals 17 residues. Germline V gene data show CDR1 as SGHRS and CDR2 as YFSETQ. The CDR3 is CASSLVTSGRGYNEQFF. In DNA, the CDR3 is TGCGCCAGCAGCTTGGTAACTAGCGGGAGGGGTTACAATGAGCAGTTCTTC.

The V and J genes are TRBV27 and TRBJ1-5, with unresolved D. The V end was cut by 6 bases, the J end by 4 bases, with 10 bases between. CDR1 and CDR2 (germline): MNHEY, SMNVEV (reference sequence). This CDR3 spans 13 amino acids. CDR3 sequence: CASSPRRNQPQHF. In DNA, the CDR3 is TGTGCCAGCAGCCCCCGGAGGAATCAGCCCCAGCATTTT.

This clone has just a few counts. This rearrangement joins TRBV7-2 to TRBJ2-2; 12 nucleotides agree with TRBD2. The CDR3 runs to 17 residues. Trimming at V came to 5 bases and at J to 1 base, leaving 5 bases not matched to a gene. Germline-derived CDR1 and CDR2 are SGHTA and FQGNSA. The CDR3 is CASSLRTSGVNTGELFF. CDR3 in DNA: TGTGCCAGCAGCCTACGGACTAGCGGGGTGAACACCGGGGAGCTGTTTTTT.

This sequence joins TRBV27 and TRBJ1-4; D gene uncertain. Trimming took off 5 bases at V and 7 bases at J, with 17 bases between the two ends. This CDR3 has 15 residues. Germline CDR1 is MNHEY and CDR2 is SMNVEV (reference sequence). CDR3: CASSPLMGSVEKLFF. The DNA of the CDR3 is TGTGCCAGCAGTCCGCTGATGGGGAGTGTTGAAAAACTGTTTTTT.

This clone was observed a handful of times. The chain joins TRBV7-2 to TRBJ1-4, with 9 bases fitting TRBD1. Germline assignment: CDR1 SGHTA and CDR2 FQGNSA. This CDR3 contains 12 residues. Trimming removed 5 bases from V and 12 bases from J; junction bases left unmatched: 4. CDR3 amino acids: CASSVNRGQLFF. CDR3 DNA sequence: TGTGCCAGCAGCGTTAACAGGGGGCAACTGTTTTTT.

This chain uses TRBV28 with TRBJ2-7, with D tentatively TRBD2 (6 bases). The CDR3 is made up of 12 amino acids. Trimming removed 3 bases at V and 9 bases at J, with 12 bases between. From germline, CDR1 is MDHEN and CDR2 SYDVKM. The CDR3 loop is CASSLEGWGQYF. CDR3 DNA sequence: TGTGCCAGCAGTTTGGAGGGCTGGGGGCAGTACTTC.

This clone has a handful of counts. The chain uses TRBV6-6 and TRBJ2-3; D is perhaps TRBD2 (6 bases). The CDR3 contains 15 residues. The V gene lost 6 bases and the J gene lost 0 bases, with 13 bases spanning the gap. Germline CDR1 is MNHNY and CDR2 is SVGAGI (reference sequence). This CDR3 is CASSHSGTSTDTQYF. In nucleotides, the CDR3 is TGTGCCAGCAGCCACTCCGGGACTAGCACAGATACGCAGTATTTT.

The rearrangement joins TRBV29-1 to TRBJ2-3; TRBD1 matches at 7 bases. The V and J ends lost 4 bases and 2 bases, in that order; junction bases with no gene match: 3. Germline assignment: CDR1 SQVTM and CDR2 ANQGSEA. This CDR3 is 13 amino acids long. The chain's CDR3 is CSVGGQYTDTQYF. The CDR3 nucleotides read TGCAGCGTTGGGGGACAGTACACAGATACGCAGTATTTT.

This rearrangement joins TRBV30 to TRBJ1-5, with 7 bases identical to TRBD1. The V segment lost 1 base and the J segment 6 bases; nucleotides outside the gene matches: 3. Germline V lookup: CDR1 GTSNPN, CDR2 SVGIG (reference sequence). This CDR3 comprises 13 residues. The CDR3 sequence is CAWSEQGSQPQHF. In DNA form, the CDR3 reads TGTGCCTGGAGTGAACAGGGGAGTCAGCCCCAGCATTTT.

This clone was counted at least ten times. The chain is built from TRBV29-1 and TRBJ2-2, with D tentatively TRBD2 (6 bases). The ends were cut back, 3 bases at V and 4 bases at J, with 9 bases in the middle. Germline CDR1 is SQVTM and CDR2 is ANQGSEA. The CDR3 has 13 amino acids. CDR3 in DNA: TGCAGCGTTGACCTCGGGGGCACCGGGGAGCTGTTTTTT. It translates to CSVDLGGTGELFF.

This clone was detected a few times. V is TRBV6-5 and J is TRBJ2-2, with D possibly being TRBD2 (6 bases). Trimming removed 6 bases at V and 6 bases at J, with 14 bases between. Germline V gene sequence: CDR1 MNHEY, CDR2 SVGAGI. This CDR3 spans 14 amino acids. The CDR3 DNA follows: TGTGCCAGCAGCCTAGGGTGGGGGGCCGGGGAGCTGTTTTTT. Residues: CASSLGWGAGELFF.

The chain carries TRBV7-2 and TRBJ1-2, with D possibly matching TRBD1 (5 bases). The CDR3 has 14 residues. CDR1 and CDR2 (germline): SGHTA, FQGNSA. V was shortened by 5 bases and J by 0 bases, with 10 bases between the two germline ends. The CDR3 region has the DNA TGTGCCAGCAGCAGCTCGACAGCTAACTATGGCTACACCTTC. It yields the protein CASSSSTANYGYTF.

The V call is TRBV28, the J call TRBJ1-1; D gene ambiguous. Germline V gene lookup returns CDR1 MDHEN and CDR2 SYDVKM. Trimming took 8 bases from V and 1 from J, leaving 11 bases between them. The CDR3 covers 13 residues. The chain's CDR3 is CASVREGNTEAFF. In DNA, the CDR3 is TGTGCCAGCGTACGTGAGGGGAACACTGAAGCTTTCTTT.

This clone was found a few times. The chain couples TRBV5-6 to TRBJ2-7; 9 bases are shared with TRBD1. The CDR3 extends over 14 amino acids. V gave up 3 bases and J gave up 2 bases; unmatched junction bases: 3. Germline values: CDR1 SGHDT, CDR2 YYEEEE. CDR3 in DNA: TGTGCCAGCAGCTCTACAGGGGGCCCCTACGAGCAGTACTTC. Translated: CASSSTGGPYEQYF.

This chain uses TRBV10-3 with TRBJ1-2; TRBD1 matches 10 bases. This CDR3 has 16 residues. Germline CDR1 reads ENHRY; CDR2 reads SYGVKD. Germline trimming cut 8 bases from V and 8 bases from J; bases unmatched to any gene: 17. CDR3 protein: CAIVPGTGESLRGYTF. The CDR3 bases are TGTGCCATCGTCCCAGGGACAGGGGAGAGTCTGAGAGGCTACACCTTC.

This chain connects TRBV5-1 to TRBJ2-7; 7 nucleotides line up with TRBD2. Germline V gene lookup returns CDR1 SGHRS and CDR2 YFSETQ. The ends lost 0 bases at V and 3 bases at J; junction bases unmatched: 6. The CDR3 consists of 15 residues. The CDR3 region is CASSLGLRGNYEQYF. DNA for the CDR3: TGCGCCAGCAGCTTGGGATTGCGGGGGAACTACGAGCAGTACTTC.

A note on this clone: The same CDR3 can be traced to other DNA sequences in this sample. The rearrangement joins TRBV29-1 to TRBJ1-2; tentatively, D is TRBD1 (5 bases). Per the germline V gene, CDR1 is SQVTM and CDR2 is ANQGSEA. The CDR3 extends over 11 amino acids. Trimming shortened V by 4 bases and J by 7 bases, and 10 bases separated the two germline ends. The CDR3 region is CSVGGLGGYTF. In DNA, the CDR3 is TGCAGCGTTGGGGGCTTGGGTGGCTACACCTTC.

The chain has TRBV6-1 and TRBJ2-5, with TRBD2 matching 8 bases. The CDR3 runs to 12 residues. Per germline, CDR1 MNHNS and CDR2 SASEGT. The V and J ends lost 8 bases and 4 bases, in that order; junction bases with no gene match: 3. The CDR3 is CASGLAPETQYF. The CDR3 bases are TGTGCCAGCGGACTAGCTCCAGAGACCCAGTACTTC.

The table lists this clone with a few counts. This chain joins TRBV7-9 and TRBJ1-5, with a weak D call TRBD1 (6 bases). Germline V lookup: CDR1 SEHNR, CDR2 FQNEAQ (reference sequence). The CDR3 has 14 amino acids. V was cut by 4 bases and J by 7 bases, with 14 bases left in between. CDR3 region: CASSSRGGSQPQHF. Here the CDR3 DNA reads TGTGCCAGCAGCTCACGTGGGGGCTCCCAGCCCCAGCATTTT.

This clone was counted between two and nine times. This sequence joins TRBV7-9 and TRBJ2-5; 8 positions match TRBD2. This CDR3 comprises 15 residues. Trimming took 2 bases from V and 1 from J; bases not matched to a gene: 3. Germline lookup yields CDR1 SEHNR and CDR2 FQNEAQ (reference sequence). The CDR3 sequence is CASSLFREGQETQYF. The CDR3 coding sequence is TGTGCCAGCAGCTTATTTCGGGAGGGCCAAGAGACCCAGTACTTC.

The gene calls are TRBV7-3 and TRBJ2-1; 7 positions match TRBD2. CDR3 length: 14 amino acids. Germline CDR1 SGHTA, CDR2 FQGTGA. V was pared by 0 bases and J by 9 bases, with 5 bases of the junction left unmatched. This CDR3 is CASSLTTTSAEQFF. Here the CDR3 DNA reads TGTGCCAGCAGCTTAACGACCACTAGCGCTGAGCAGTTCTTC.

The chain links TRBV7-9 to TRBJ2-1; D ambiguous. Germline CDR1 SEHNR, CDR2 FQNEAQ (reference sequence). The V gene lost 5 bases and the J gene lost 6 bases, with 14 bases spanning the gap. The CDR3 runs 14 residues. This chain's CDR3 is CASSELQIINEQFF. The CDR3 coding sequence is TGTGCCAGCAGCGAATTACAGATAATCAATGAGCAGTTCTTC.

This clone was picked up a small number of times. This CDR3 reads CASSVNYEQYF. DNA for the CDR3: TGTGCCAGCAGTGTAAACTACGAGCAGTACTTC. This chain connects TRBV28 to TRBJ2-7; D gene unclear. Per the germline V gene, CDR1 is MDHEN and CDR2 is SYDVKM. Between the trimmed V and J ends, which lost 5 bases and 3 bases, there was a span of 5 bases. The CDR3 sequence is 11 residues long.

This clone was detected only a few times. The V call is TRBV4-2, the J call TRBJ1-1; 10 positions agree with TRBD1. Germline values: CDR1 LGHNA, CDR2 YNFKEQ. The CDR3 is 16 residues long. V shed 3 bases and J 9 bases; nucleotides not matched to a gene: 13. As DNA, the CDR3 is TGTGCCAGCAGCCAGGATCGACAGGGGGCGATAATGAAAGCTTTCTTT. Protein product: CASSQDRQGAIMKAFF.